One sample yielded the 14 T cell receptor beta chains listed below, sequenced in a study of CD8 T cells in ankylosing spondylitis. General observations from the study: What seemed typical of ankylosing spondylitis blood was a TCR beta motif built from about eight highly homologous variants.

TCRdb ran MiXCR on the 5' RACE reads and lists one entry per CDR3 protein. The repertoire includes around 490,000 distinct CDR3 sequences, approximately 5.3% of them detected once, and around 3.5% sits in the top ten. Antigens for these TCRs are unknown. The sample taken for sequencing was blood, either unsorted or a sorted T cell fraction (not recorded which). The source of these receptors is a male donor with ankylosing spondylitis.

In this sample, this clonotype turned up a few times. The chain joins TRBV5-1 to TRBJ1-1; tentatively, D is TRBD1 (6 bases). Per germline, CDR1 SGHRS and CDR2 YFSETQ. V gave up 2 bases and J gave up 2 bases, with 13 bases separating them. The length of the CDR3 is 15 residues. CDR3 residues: CASSLGARGNTEAFF. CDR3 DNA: TGCGCCAGCAGCTTAGGGGCCAGGGGAAACACTGAAGCTTTCTTT.

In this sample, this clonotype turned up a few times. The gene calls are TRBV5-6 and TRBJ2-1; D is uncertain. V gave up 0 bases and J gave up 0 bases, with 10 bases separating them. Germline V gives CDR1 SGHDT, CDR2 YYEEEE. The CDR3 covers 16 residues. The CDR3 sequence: CASSLGPQSSYNEQFF. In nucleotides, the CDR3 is TGTGCCAGCAGCTTGGGGCCTCAAAGCTCCTACAATGAGCAGTTCTTC.

CDR3 sequence reads: CSVAWLAGGGRDEQYF. CDR3 DNA sequence: TGCAGCGTTGCGTGGCTAGCGGGAGGGGGCCGGGACGAGCAGTACTTC. The chain employs TRBV29-1 and TRBJ2-7, with TRBD2 identical over 12 bases. This CDR3 is built from 16 residues. CDR1 and CDR2 (germline): SQVTM, ANQGSEA. V was clipped by 4 bases and J by 5 bases; unmatched bases: 12.

CDR3 sequence (DNA): TGTGCCAGCAGTTTCTACCCCGGGACAGGGGCGATAGGGGCCAACGTCCTGACTTTC. Translated: CASSFYPGTGAIGANVLTF. V usage is TRBV27 and J usage is TRBJ2-6; 10 nucleotides agree with TRBD1. The V gene end was trimmed by 3 bases and the J gene end by 4 bases; junction bases not matched to a gene: 12. CDR1 is MNHEY and CDR2 is SMNVEV in the germline V gene (reference sequence). This CDR3 spans 19 amino acids.

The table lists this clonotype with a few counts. DNA of the CDR3: TGTGCCAGCTCACCATCATACGGAAACACAGATACGCAGTATTTT. It specifies CASSPSYGNTDTQYF. This chain joins TRBV18 and TRBJ2-3; D remains ambiguous. The ends were cut back, 2 bases at V and 2 bases at J, with 11 bases in the middle. Germline V lookup: CDR1 KGHSH, CDR2 LQKENI. The CDR3 consists of 15 residues.

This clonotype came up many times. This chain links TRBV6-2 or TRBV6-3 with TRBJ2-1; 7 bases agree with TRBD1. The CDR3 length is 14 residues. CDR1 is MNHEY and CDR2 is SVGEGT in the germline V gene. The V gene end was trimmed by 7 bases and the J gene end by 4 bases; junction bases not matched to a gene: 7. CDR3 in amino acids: CASTDEGAYNEQFF. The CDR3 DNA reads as TGTGCCAGCACCGACGAGGGGGCTTACAATGAGCAGTTCTTC.

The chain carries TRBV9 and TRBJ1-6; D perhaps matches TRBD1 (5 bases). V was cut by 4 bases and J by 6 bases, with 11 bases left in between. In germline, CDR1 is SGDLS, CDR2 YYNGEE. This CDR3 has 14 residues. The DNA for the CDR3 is TGTGCCAGCAGCCCGCGACAGATTAATTCACCCCTCCACTTT. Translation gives CASSPRQINSPLHF.

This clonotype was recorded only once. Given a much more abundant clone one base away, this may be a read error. CDR3 sequence (DNA): TGCAGTGCTAGTCTTCCAGGGAAGAACAGTGAAGCTTTCTTT. Its protein is CSASLPGKNSEAFF. The J gene is TRBJ1-1, the V gene TRBV20-1; TRBD1 might be the D (5 bases). CDR3 size: 14 residues. The germline gives CDR1 DFQATT, CDR2 SNEGSKA (reference sequence).

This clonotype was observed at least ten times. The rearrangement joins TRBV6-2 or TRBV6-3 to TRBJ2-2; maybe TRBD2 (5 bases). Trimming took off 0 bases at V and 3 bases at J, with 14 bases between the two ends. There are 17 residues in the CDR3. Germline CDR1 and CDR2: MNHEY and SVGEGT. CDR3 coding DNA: TGTGCCAGCAGTTACTCGAAGTCTAGCAGATACACCGGGGAGCTGTTTTTT. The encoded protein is CASSYSKSSRYTGELFF.

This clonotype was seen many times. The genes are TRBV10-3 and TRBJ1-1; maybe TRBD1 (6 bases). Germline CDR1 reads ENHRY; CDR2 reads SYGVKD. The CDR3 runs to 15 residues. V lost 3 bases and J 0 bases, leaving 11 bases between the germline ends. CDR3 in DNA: TGTGCCATCAGTGACCTCAGGGGCCTGAACACTGAAGCTTTCTTT. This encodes CAISDLRGLNTEAFF.

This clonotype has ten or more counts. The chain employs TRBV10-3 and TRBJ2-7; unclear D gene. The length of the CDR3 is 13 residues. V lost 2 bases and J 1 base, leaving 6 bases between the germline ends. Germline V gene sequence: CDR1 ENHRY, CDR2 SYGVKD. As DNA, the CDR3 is TGTGCCATCAGTGAGGGGGAATCCTACGAGCAGTACTTC. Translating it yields CAISEGESYEQYF.

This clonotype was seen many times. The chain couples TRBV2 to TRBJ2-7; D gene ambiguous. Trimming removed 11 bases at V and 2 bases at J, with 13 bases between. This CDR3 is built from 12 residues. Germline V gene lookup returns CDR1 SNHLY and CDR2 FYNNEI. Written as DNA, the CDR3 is TGTGCCGGCGGACGGAACCCCTACGAGCAGTACTTC. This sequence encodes CAGGRNPYEQYF.

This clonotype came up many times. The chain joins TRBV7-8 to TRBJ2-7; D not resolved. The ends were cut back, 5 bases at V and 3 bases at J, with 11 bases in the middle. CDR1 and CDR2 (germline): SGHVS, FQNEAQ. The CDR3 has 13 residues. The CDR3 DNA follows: TGTGCCAGCAGCAAATTGGACGGCTACGAGCAGTACTTC. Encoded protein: CASSKLDGYEQYF. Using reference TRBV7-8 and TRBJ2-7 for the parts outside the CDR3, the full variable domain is GAGVSQSPRYKVAKRGQDVALRCDPISGHVSLFWYQQALGQGPEFLTYFQNEAQLDKSGLPSDRFFAERPEGSVSTLKIQRTQQEDSAVYLCASSKLDGYEQYFGPGTRLTVT.

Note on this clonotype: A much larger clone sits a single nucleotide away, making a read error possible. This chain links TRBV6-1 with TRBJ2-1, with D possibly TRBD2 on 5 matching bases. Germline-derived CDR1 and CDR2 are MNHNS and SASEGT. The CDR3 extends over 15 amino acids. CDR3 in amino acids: CASRQADSSYDEQFF. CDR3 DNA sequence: TGTGCCAGCAGACAAGCGGATAGCTCCTACGATGAGCAGTTCTTC.